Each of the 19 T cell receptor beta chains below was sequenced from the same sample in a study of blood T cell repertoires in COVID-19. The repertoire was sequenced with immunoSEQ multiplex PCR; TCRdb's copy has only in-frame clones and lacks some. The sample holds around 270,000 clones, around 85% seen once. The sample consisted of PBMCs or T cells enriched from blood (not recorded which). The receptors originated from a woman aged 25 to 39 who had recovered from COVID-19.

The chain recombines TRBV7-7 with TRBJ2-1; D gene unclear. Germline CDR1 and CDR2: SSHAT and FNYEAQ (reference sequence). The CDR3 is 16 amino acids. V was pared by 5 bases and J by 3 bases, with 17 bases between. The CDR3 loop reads CASSVGRLASYNEQFF. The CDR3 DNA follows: TGTGCCAGCAGCGTCGGCCGACTGGCAAGCTACAATGAGCAGTTCTTC.

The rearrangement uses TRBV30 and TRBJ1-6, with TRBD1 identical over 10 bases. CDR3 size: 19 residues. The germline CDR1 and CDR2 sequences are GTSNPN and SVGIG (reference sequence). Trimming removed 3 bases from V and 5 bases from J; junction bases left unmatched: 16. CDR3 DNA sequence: TGTGCCTGGAGAAGACAGGGGGCGGAAAACATATGGGATAATTCACCCCTCCACTTT. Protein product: CAWRRQGAENIWDNSPLHF.

The CDR3 sequence is CSVDGDRIYNEQFF. Written as DNA, the CDR3 is TGCAGCGTTGATGGGGACAGGATTTACAATGAGCAGTTCTTC. The chain has TRBV29-1 and TRBJ2-1; TRBD1 aligns across 8 bases. Germline V gene sequence: CDR1 SQVTM, CDR2 ANQGSEA. The CDR3 consists of 14 residues. V lost 3 bases, J lost 4 bases, and 5 bases stayed unmatched.

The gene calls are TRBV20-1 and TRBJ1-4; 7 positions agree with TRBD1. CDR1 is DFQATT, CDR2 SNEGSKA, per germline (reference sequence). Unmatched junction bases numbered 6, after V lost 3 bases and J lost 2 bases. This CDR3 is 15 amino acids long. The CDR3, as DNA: TGCAGTGCTAGTAGAGGGGGCAGGACTAATGAAAAACTGTTTTTT. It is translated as CSASRGGRTNEKLFF.

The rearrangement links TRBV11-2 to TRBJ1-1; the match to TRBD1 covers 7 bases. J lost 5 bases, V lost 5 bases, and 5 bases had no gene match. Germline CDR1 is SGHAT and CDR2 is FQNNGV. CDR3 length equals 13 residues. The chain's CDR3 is CASSLAGGTEAFF. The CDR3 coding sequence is TGTGCCAGCAGCCTCGCAGGGGGGACTGAAGCTTTCTTT.

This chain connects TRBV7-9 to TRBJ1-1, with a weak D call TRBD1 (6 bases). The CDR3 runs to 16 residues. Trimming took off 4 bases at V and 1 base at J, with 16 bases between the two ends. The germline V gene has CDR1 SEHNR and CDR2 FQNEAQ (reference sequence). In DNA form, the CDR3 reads TGTGCCAGCAGCTCCAGGGGAAGGGACGAGAACACTGAAGCTTTCTTT. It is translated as CASSSRGRDENTEAFF.

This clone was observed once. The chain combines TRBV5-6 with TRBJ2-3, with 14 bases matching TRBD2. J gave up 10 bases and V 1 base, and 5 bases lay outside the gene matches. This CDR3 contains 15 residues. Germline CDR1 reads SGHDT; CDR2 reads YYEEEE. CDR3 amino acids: CASSLFGTSGSAQYF. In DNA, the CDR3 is TGTGCCAGCAGCTTGTTCGGGACTAGCGGGAGTGCGCAGTATTTT.

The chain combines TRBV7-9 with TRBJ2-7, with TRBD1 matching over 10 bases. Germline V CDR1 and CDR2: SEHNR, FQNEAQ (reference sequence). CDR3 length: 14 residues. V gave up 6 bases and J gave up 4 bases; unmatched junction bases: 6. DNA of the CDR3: TGTGCCAGCAGGCCCGGGACAGGGGAGTACGAGCAGTACTTC. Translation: CASRPGTGEYEQYF. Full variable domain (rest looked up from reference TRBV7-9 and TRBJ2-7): DTGVSQNPRHKITKRGQNVTFRCDPISEHNRLYWYRQTLGQGPEFLTYFQNEAQLEKSRLLSDRFSAERPKGSFSTLEIQRTEQGDSAMYLCASRPGTGEYEQYFGPGTRLTVT.

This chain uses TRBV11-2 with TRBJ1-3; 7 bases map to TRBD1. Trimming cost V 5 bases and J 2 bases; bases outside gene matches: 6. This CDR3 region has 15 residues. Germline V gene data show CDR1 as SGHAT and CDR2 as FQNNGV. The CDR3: CASSHPDRPGNTIYF. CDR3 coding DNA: TGTGCCAGCAGCCATCCGGACAGGCCTGGAAACACCATATATTTT. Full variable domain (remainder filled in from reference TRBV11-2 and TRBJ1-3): EAGVAQSPRYKIIEKRQSVAFWCNPISGHATLYWYQQILGQGPKLLIQFQNNGVVDDSQLPKDRFSAERLKGVDSTLKIQPAKLEDSAVYLCASSHPDRPGNTIYFGEGSWLTVV.

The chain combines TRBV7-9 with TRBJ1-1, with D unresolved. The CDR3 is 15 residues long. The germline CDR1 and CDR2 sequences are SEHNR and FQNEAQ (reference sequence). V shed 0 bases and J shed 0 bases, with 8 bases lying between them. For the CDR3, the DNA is TGTGCCAGCAGCTTAGCGGGAGGCTTGAACACTGAAGCTTTCTTT. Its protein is CASSLAGGLNTEAFF.

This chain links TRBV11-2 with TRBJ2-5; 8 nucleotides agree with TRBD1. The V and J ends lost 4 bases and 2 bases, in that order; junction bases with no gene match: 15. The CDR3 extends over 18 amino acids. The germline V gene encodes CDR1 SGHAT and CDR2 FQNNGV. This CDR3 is CASSSWIQQGVPQETQYF. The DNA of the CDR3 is TGTGCCAGCAGCTCGTGGATTCAACAGGGGGTGCCACAAGAGACCCAGTACTTC.

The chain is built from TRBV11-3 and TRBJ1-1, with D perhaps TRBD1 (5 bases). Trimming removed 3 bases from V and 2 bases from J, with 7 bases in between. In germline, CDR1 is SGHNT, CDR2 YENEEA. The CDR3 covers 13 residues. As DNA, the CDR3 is TGTGCCAGCAGCTTTGACAGTAACACTGAAGCTTTCTTT. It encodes CASSFDSNTEAFF.

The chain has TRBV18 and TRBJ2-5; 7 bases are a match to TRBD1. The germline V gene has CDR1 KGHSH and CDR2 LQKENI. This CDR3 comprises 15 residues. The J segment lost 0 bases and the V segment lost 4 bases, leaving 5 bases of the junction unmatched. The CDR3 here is CASSLSGTDQETQYF. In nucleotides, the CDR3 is TGTGCCAGCTCACTCTCCGGGACAGACCAAGAGACCCAGTACTTC. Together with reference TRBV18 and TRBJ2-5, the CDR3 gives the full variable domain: NAGVMQNPRHLVRRRGQEARLRCSPMKGHSHVYWYRQLPEEGLKFMVYLQKENIIDESGMPKERFSAEFPKEGPSILRIQQVVRGDSAAYFCASSLSGTDQETQYFGPGTRLLVL.

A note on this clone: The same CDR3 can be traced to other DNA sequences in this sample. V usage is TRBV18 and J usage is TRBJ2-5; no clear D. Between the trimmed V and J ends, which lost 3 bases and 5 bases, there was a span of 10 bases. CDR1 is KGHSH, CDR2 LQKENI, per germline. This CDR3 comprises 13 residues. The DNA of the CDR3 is TGTGCCAGCTCACCCGGCCGCGGCGAGACCCAGTACTTC. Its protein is CASSPGRGETQYF. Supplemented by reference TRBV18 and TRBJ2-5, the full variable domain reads NAGVMQNPRHLVRRRGQEARLRCSPMKGHSHVYWYRQLPEEGLKFMVYLQKENIIDESGMPKERFSAEFPKEGPSILRIQQVVRGDSAAYFCASSPGRGETQYFGPGTRLLVL.

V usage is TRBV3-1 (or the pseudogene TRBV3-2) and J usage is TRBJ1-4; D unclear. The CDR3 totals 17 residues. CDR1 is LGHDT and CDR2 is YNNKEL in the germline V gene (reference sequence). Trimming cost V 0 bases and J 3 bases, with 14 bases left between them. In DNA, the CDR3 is TGTGCCAGCAGCCAAGACTTTCCCGGGAGGGCTAATGAAAAACTGTTTTTT. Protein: CASSQDFPGRANEKLFF.

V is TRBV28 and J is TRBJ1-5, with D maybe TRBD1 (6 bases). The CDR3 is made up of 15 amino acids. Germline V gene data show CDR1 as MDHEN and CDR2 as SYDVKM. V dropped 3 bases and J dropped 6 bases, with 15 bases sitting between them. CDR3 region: CASSFVGALGQPQHF. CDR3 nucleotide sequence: TGTGCCAGCAGTTTTGTGGGGGCCCTCGGTCAGCCCCAGCATTTT.

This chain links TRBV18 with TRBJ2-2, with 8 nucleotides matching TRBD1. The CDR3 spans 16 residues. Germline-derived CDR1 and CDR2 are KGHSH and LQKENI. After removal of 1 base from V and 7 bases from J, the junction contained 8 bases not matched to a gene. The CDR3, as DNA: TGTGCCAGCTCACCACTCCTTGGACAGGGCCACGGGGAGCTGTTTTTT. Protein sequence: CASSPLLGQGHGELFF.

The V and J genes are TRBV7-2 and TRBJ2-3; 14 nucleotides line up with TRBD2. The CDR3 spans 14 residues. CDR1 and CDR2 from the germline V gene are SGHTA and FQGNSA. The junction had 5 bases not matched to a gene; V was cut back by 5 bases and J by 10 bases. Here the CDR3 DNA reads TGTGCCAGCAGCCTCGGGACTAGCGGGAGTGCGCAGTATTTT. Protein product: CASSLGTSGSAQYF.

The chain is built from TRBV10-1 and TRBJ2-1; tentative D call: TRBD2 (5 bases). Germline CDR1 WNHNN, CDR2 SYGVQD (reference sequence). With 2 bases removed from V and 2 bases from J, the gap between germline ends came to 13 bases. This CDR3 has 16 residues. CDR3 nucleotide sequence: TGCGCCAGCAGTGAGGCCTCAGCGGTAGCCTACAATGAGCAGTTCTTC. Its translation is CASSEASAVAYNEQFF.